This TCR beta chain derives from a study of T cell clonotyping in hematopoietic cell transplantation. Study-wide background: Cytoreduction preceded collection of pretransplant recipient samples.

TCRdb's copy holds only in-frame clones and misses some; the assay was immunoSEQ multiplex PCR. Of 16,000 or so clones listed, approximately 93% are singletons. Study outcomes and limitations: Without cell sorting, CD4 versus CD8 contributions remain unresolved. After transplant, recipient diversity fell while pathologically expanded clonotypes grew through day 180.

Documented time point: recipient sample about 28 days before transplant, after cytoreduction. The length of the CDR3 is 12 residues. In its sample, this clone ranks as medium-sized. Its matching antigen is unknown. Sequenced here: peripheral blood mononuclear cells, sampled before stem cell transplant. The origin of this receptor is a man aged 18 to 30 with biphenotypic leukemia. Some clones in this sample may be carry-over from other donors' samples. The chain couples TRBV12-1 to TRBJ1-2. TRBV12-1 represents a pseudogene. The CDR3 is CASPNIYHGYTF. The CDR3 DNA follows: TGTGCCAGCCCCAATATCTACCATGGCTACACCTTC.